The clone carrying this TCR beta chain came up once. Trimming cost V 7 bases and J 8 bases; bases outside gene matches: 7. The CDR3 is 12 amino acids. CDR1 and CDR2 from the germline V gene are LGHDT and YNNKEL (reference sequence). This sample is part of a study of blood T cell repertoires in COVID-19. Study-wide context: COVID-19 samples collected from the United States, Italy and Spain covered acute and convalescent phases.

In the original processing: Researchers report that nucleated cell counts were estimated from reference gene primer amplification. Measured with immunoSEQ multiplex PCR; TCRdb has only the in-frame clones, and not every one. V and J calls and clone size are those listed in that table; D and trimming were worked out from the DNA. This sample has roughly 220,000 clones, with approximately 80% found just once. Participant-given clinical history determined each cohort assignment. The J gene is TRBJ1-2, the V gene TRBV3-1 (or the pseudogene TRBV3-2), with TRBD1 identical over 7 bases. The sequencing input was PBMCs or T cells enriched from blood (not recorded which). The TCR sequence derives from a woman aged 35 to 49 with acute COVID-19. The CDR3 coding sequence is TGTGCCAGCAAACAGGGGCACGGGGGCTACACCTTC. It specifies CASKQGHGGYTF.